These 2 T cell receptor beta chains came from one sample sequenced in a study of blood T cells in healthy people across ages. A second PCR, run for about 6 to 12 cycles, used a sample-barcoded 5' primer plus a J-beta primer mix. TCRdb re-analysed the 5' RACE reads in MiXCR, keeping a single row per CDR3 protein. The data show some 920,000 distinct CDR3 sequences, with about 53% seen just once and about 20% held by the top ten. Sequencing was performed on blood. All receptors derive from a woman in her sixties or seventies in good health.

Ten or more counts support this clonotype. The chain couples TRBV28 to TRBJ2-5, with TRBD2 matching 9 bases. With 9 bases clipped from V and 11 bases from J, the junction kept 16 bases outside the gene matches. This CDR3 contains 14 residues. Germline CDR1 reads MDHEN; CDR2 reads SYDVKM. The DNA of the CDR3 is TGTGCCAGTAAAGATAGCGGGAGCCTAAAAAGGCAGTACTTC. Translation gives CASKDSGSLKRQYF.

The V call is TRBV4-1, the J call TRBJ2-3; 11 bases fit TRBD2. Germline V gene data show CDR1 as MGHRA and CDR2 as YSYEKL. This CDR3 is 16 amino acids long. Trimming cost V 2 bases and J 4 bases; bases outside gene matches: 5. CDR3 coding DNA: TGCGCCAGCAGCCAACAGACTAGCGGGATGTCAGATACGCAGTATTTT. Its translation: CASSQQTSGMSDTQYF.